This TCR beta chain was documented in a study of cytotoxic CD8 clonotypes in ibrutinib-treated CLL. The overall study: Within the patient group, roughly 12 were relapsed/refractory and approximately 16 treatment-naive, and around 17 were IGHV unmutated.

Study observations and caveats: Researchers report that baseline clonality outpaced age-matched healthy donors and tracked circulating CD8+ T-cell counts.

Profiled with immunoSEQ multiplex PCR; TCRdb holds only in-frame clones, not every one. This repertoire shows nearly 300,000 clones, approximately 76% found once; its top ten account for about 5.8%. On this clone: Its antigen is undetermined.

This CDR3 has 14 residues. V was clipped by 1 base and J by 0 bases, with 7 bases between them. Germline CDR1 reads SEHNR; CDR2 reads FQNEAQ (reference sequence). Material: PBMCs, obtained at disease progression, from a patient treated with ibrutinib. This TCR derives from a human donor with chronic lymphocytic leukemia. The chain couples TRBV7-9 to TRBJ2-7; D is perhaps TRBD1 or TRBD2 (5 bases each). DNA of the CDR3: TGTGCCAGCAGCTTAGACGGGGCCTCCTACGAGCAGTACTTC. It encodes CASSLDGASYEQYF.